These 2 T cell receptor beta chains originate from one sample sequenced in a study of blood T cell repertoires in COVID-19. The assay was immunoSEQ multiplex PCR, and TCRdb's table has in-frame clones only and misses some. Of about 400,000 clones listed, approximately 86% are singletons. The sequencing sample was made of PBMCs or T cells enriched from blood (not recorded which). Receptors originate from a woman aged 40 to 49 with acute COVID-19.

J is TRBJ1-1 and V is TRBV7-9; D ambiguous. Per the germline V gene, CDR1 is SEHNR and CDR2 is FQNEAQ (reference sequence). The CDR3 totals 15 residues. Trimming stripped 2 bases from V and 3 bases from J, with 13 bases between. The CDR3 region is CASSLWGDADTEAFF. DNA for the CDR3: TGTGCCAGCAGCTTATGGGGAGACGCGGACACTGAAGCTTTCTTT.

This sequence joins TRBV21-1 and TRBJ2-3; the table's TRBD2 call for D was not verified on the DNA. TRBV21-1 is an annotated pseudogene. CDR3 length: 17 residues. The CDR3 coding sequence is TGTGCCAGCAGCAAACCCGTCCCCGGGGATAGCACAGATACGCAGTATTTT. Its translation is CASSKPVPGDSTDTQYF.